These 10 T cell receptor beta chains share one sample of origin, sequenced in a study of T cell clones after liver transplantation. Measured with immunoSEQ multiplex PCR; TCRdb has only the in-frame clones, and not every one. The top ten clones hold almost 2.5% of a sample with nearly 45,000 clones, 85% to 90% of them seen once. Sequencing was performed on CD4+ T cells from blood, taken 24 months after liver transplant. All receptors come from a human patient who received a liver transplant. Some T cells may originate from the graft donor.

This clone was detected a few times. The chain uses TRBV6-6 and TRBJ2-3; TRBD1 matches 8 bases. The CDR3 runs to 15 residues. Germline V CDR1 and CDR2: MNHNY, SVGAGI (reference sequence). V lost 5 bases and J lost 2; bases outside the gene matches: 6. This chain's CDR3 is CASSDRGSPTDTQYF. The CDR3 DNA reads as TGTGCCAGCAGTGACAGGGGATCTCCCACAGATACGCAGTATTTT.

This chain links TRBV7-2 with TRBJ2-1, with 7 bases lining up with TRBD1. Trimming removed 3 bases from V and 4 bases from J; junction bases left unmatched: 3. This CDR3 spans 14 amino acids. Per the germline V gene, CDR1 is SGHTA and CDR2 is FQGNSA. The CDR3 spells CASSFGTAYNEQFF. For the CDR3, the DNA is TGTGCCAGCAGCTTCGGGACAGCATACAATGAGCAGTTCTTC.

V usage is TRBV28 and J usage is TRBJ2-5, with 8 positions matching TRBD1. This CDR3 has 15 amino acids. Germline V gene data show CDR1 as MDHEN and CDR2 as SYDVKM. V trimming: 5 bases; J trimming: 2 bases; junction bases outside the gene matches: 7. The CDR3 DNA sequence: TGTGCCAGCAGTCCCGGACAGGGAAGACAAGAGACCCAGTACTTC. The encoded protein is CASSPGQGRQETQYF.

This rearrangement joins TRBV7-9 to TRBJ2-5; D uncertain. V lost 5 bases to trimming and J lost 3 bases, with 10 bases between them. This CDR3 contains 13 residues. Looked up from germline, CDR1 is SEHNR and CDR2 is FQNEAQ (reference sequence). CDR3 sequence: CASSHDWEETQYF. In nucleotides, the CDR3 is TGTGCCAGCAGCCATGACTGGGAAGAGACCCAGTACTTC. Drawing the rest from reference TRBV7-9 and TRBJ2-5, the complete variable domain is DTGVSQNPRHKITKRGQNVTFRCDPISEHNRLYWYRQTLGQGPEFLTYFQNEAQLEKSRLLSDRFSAERPKGSFSTLEIQRTEQGDSAMYLCASSHDWEETQYFGPGTRLLVL.

The rearrangement links TRBV6-6 to TRBJ2-7, with D perhaps TRBD1 or TRBD2 (6 bases each). The CDR3 consists of 13 residues. Germline-derived CDR1 and CDR2 are MNHNY and SVGAGI (reference sequence). V shed 5 bases and J shed 4 bases, with 12 bases lying between them. DNA for the CDR3: TGTGCCAGCAGTGCGGGACAAGCTTACGAGCAGTACTTC. It is translated as CASSAGQAYEQYF.

The chain employs TRBV5-4 and TRBJ1-1, with 9 positions matching TRBD1. This CDR3 spans 14 amino acids. The V and J ends lost 4 bases and 5 bases, in that order; junction bases with no gene match: 6. The V gene's germline CDR1 is SGHNT and CDR2 YYREEE (reference sequence). The CDR3 bases are TGTGCCAGCAGCCCCGCGGGGACAGGGACTGAAGCTTTCTTT. Amino acids: CASSPAGTGTEAFF.

The chain uses TRBV16 and TRBJ1-1; 7 bases line up with TRBD1. Per germline, CDR1 KGHSY and CDR2 FQNENV. The trim removed 10 bases at V and 6 bases at J, leaving 8 bases unmatched. The CDR3 consists of 12 residues. The chain's CDR3 is CATRQGNSEAFF. CDR3 bases: TGTGCCACAAGACAGGGTAACTCTGAAGCTTTCTTT.

The chain employs TRBV6-5 and TRBJ2-7, with 10 bases fitting TRBD1. The trim removed 2 bases at V and 2 bases at J, leaving 6 bases unmatched. Germline V gives CDR1 MNHEY, CDR2 SVGAGI. The CDR3 loop spans 16 amino acids. CDR3 bases: TGTGCCAGCAGTTACCGCTGGACAGGGGGAACCTACGAGCAGTACTTC. This gives the protein CASSYRWTGGTYEQYF.

V is TRBV5-4 and J is TRBJ2-3; 10 positions match TRBD2. This CDR3 is built from 16 residues. The V gene end was trimmed by 2 bases and the J gene end by 1 base; junction bases not matched to a gene: 4. From germline, CDR1 is SGHNT and CDR2 YYREEE (reference sequence). CDR3: CASSLGLAGGTDTQYF. The CDR3 DNA is TGTGCCAGCAGCTTAGGCCTAGCGGGGGGCACAGATACGCAGTATTTT. The whole variable domain, remainder taken from reference TRBV5-4 and TRBJ2-3, is ETGVTQSPTHLIKTRGQQVTLRCSSQSGHNTVSWYQQALGQGPQFIFQYYREEENGRGNFPPRFSGLQFPNYSSELNVNALELDDSALYLCASSLGLAGGTDTQYFGPGTRLTVL.

This chain joins TRBV5-8 and TRBJ2-7; D may match TRBD1 or TRBD2 (5 bases each). Germline lookup yields CDR1 SGHTS and CDR2 YDEGEE. The CDR3 is 11 residues long. With 2 bases removed from V and 12 bases from J, the gap between germline ends came to 12 bases. The CDR3 protein is CASSFGRGPYF. The CDR3 DNA reads as TGTGCCAGCAGCTTCGGCCGGGGCCCGTACTTC. Together with reference TRBV5-8 and TRBJ2-7, the CDR3 gives the full variable domain: EAGVTQSPTHLIKTRGQQATLRCSPISGHTSVYWYQQALGLGLQFLLWYDEGEERNRGNFPPRFSGRQFPNYSSELNVNALELEDSALYLCASSFGRGPYFGPGTRLTVT.